This T cell receptor beta chain was captured by sequencing in a study of PD-1 blockade in classical Hodgkin lymphoma. Study context: Each patient was given nivolumab 3 mg/kg through a vein every 2 weeks. Study conclusions and caveats: In CD4+ cells, TCR diversity went up significantly by C4D1, but in CD8+ cells it did not. Relapsed/refractory patients reportedly had lower baseline diversity than newly diagnosed patients. Complete responders matched newly diagnosed patients in baseline diversity.

Every one of the patients relapsed after autologous stem cell transplantation (brentuximab vedotin exposure was variable). On this clone itself: Its cognate antigen is unknown.

Deletions cut 0 bases from V and 2 bases from J, with 7 bases between. Germline lookup yields CDR1 MGHRA and CDR2 YSYEKL. The CDR3 is made up of 14 amino acids. Sequenced by immunoSEQ multiplex PCR; TCRdb stores in-frame clones only, minus some. In the table there are fewer than 110,000 clones, around 89% of which are singletons. The TCR originated in a human donor with classical Hodgkin lymphoma. Sequences were derived from peripheral blood mononuclear cells (PBMCs), sampled before the second cycle of nivolumab. The gene calls are TRBV4-1 and TRBJ1-1; D call uncertain. CDR3 sequence: CASSQDLDNTEAFF. Written as DNA, the CDR3 is TGCGCCAGCAGCCAAGATCTCGACAACACTGAAGCTTTCTTT.